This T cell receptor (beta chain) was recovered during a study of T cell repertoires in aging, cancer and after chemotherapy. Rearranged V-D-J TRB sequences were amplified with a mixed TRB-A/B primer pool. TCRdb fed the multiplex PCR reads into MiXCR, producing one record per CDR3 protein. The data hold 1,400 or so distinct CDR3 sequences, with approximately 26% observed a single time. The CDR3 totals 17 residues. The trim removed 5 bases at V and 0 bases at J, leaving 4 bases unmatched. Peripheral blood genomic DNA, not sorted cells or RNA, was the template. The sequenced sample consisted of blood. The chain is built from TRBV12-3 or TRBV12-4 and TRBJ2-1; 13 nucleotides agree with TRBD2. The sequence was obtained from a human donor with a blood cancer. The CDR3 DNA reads TGTGCCAGCAGTCACGGGACTAGCGGGGCCTCCTACAATGAGCAGTTCTTC. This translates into CASSHGTSGASYNEQFF.